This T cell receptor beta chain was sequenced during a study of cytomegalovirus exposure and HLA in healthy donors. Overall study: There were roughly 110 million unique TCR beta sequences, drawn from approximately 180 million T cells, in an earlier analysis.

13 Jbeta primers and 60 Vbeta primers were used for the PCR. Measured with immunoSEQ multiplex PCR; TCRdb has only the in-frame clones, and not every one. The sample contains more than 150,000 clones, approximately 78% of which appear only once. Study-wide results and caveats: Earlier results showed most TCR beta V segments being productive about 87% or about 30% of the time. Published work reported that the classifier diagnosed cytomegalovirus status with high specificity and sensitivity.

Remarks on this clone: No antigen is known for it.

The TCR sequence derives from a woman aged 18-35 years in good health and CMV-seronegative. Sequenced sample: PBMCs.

The CDR3 here is CASTNPPRTLRVISTDTQYF. CDR3 DNA: TGTGCCAGCACCAACCCCCCGAGGACGCTGAGGGTTATTAGCACAGATACGCAGTATTTT. The chain is built from TRBV6-4 and TRBJ2-3; D is perhaps TRBD2 (5 bases). Germline values: CDR1 MRHNA, CDR2 SNTAGT. The CDR3 has 20 amino acids. V lost 7 bases, J lost 0 bases, and 29 bases lay in between.